What follows are 9 T cell receptor beta chains derived from one specimen sequenced in a study of T cells in Graves' hyperthyroidism and ophthalmopathy. The investigators amplified TCR beta CDR3 regions from RNA transcripts. First-round RT-PCR targeting the TCR CDR3 was performed with the HTBI primer set. Each CDR3 protein is one row after TCRdb ran MiXCR on the multiplex PCR reads. Among 600,000 to 900,000 distinct CDR3 sequences listed, 15% to 20% were seen once. The source material was blood. Receptors originate from a man between 18 and 35 years old with Graves' hyperthyroidism.

This chain joins TRBV29-1 and TRBJ2-1; 8 bases are shared with TRBD2. V lost 3 bases to trimming and J lost 9 bases; unmatched junction nucleotides: 19. CDR3 size: 17 residues. CDR1 and CDR2 (germline): SQVTM, ANQGSEA. The CDR3 DNA reads TGCAGCGTTGACCGAGGACGGCGGGAGGCTTATGGGACTGAGCAGTTCTTC. It specifies CSVDRGRREAYGTEQFF.

This clonotype has a handful of counts. The chain couples TRBV28 to TRBJ1-5, with D uncertain. Germline CDR1 is MDHEN and CDR2 is SYDVKM. The CDR3 length is 15 residues. Trimming cost V 6 bases and J 3 bases, with 15 bases left between them. The CDR3 DNA follows: TGTGCCAGCAGCCCTCAAAGTTCCCCCAATCAGCCCCAGCATTTT. Protein product: CASSPQSSPNQPQHF.

The chain has TRBV7-3 and TRBJ2-1, with 7 bases that match TRBD2. J was trimmed by 10 bases and V by 5 bases; bases with no gene match: 5. This CDR3 has 12 residues. The V gene's germline CDR1 is SGHTA and CDR2 FQGTGA. CDR3 coding DNA: TGTGCCAGCAGCGGTAGCGGGTTAGAGCAGTTCTTC. This sequence encodes CASSGSGLEQFF.

The table lists this clonotype with a few counts. The V gene is TRBV7-9, the J gene TRBJ2-3, with D hard to call. CDR3 length: 15 amino acids. Trimming left V 4 bases short and J 2 bases short, with 13 bases between. Germline V gene lookup returns CDR1 SEHNR and CDR2 FQNEAQ (reference sequence). The CDR3 DNA reads TGTGCCAGCAGCTCACCGGGCCACTCCACAGATACGCAGTATTTT. Protein: CASSSPGHSTDTQYF.

Many counts were recorded for this clonotype. This sequence joins TRBV2 and TRBJ2-5; the match to TRBD2 covers 8 bases. Per germline, CDR1 SNHLY and CDR2 FYNNEI. The CDR3 contains 15 residues. The V segment lost 9 bases and the J segment 5 bases; nucleotides outside the gene matches: 14. DNA for the CDR3: TGTGCCAGTTCAGAGGTGCTGCAGCGGGGGGAGACCCAGTACTTC. Its protein product is CASSEVLQRGETQYF.

This clonotype showed up just a few times. V usage is TRBV4-1 and J usage is TRBJ1-5; D call uncertain. V was clipped by 1 base and J by 2 bases, with 9 bases between them. The CDR3 runs to 15 residues. The germline V gene has CDR1 MGHRA and CDR2 YSYEKL. The CDR3 here is CASSQVLRGNQPQHF. Here the CDR3 DNA reads TGCGCCAGCAGCCAAGTATTACGGGGCAATCAGCCCCAGCATTTT.

This clonotype was recorded a few times. V gene TRBV3-1 combines with J gene TRBJ2-7; TRBD1 agrees at 9 bases. V was clipped by 1 base and J by 2 bases; unmatched bases: 3. From germline, CDR1 is LGHDT and CDR2 YNNKEL (reference sequence). CDR3 length: 15 residues. CDR3: CASSQGTGATYEQYF. In nucleotides, the CDR3 is TGTGCCAGCAGCCAAGGGACAGGGGCTACCTACGAGCAGTACTTC.

The CDR3 loop reads CSASDRVNYGYTF. CDR3 nucleotides: TGCAGTGCTAGCGACAGGGTTAACTATGGCTACACCTTC. The chain joins TRBV20-1 to TRBJ1-2; 7 bases are a match to TRBD1. The V and J ends lost 3 bases and 1 base, in that order; junction bases with no gene match: 2. CDR3 size: 13 residues. Germline assignment: CDR1 DFQATT and CDR2 SNEGSKA (reference sequence).

This clonotype was counted a few times. V usage is TRBV6-5 and J usage is TRBJ1-1, with D hard to call. The germline gives CDR1 MNHEY, CDR2 SVGAGI. V lost 2 bases and J 0 bases, leaving 7 bases between the germline ends. The CDR3 is made up of 14 amino acids. The CDR3 region has the DNA TGTGCCAGCAGTTACCTCCCGGTGAACACTGAAGCTTTCTTT. The encoded protein is CASSYLPVNTEAFF.